This passage covers 19 T cell receptor beta chains from one sample sequenced in a study of shared clonotypes between healthy human individuals. This table comes from immunoSEQ multiplex PCR, and its TCRdb copy is limited to in-frame clones, with some not included. The table lists approximately 2.1 million clones, just over 90% of them singletons. Sample: naive CD4+ T cells from PBMCs. Subset specified: CD45RA+ positively selected. The receptor set was obtained from a man between 18 and 29 years old in good health. Some clones in this sample may be carry-over from other donors' samples.

The gene calls are TRBV9 and TRBJ2-3; D might be TRBD1 (5 bases). CDR3 size: 18 residues. V dropped 3 bases and J dropped 4 bases, with 24 bases sitting between them. Germline V gene sequence: CDR1 SGDLS, CDR2 YYNGEE. CDR3 in amino acids: CASSAPRRGREPPDTQYF. CDR3 coding DNA: TGTGCCAGCAGCGCACCACGTAGGGGCCGTGAGCCCCCAGATACGCAGTATTTT.

This chain's CDR3 is CASSFGGSETKNIQYF. CDR3 DNA: TGTGCCAGCAGCTTCGGCGGGAGTGAAACCAAAAACATTCAGTACTTC. This chain uses TRBV11-2 with TRBJ2-4; the match to TRBD2 covers 7 bases. The V gene end was trimmed by 3 bases and the J gene end by 2 bases; junction bases not matched to a gene: 7. Germline CDR1 SGHAT, CDR2 FQNNGV. CDR3 length equals 16 residues.

J is TRBJ2-1 and V is TRBV11-3, with D unclear. From germline, CDR1 is SGHNT and CDR2 YENEEA. The CDR3 consists of 15 residues. V lost 0 bases and J 1 base, leaving 7 bases between the germline ends. Here the CDR3 reads CASSLDGQSYNEQFF. In DNA form, the CDR3 reads TGTGCCAGCAGCTTAGACGGGCAGTCCTACAATGAGCAGTTCTTC.

V usage is TRBV29-1 and J usage is TRBJ1-1, with 8 bases matching TRBD1. The length of the CDR3 is 14 residues. Germline V gene sequence: CDR1 SQVTM, CDR2 ANQGSEA. V trimming: 6 bases; J trimming: 4 bases; junction bases outside the gene matches: 10. The DNA of the CDR3 is TGCAGCGTCCATCAAACAGGGGGTGGCACTGAAGCTTTCTTT. Translating it yields CSVHQTGGGTEAFF. Supplemented by reference TRBV29-1 and TRBJ1-1, the full variable domain reads SAVISQKPSRDICQRGTSLTIQCQVDSQVTMMFWYRQQPGQSLTLIATANQGSEATYESGFVIDKFPISRPNLTFSTLTVSNMSPEDSSIYLCSVHQTGGGTEAFFGQGTRLTVV.

The chain links TRBV7-3 to TRBJ2-1; weak D call: TRBD1 (5 bases). Germline CDR1 is SGHTA and CDR2 is FQGTGA. Deletions cut 4 bases from V and 4 bases from J, with 11 bases between. The CDR3 spans 14 residues. This CDR3 reads CASSSQGFYNEQFF. CDR3 in DNA: TGTGCCAGCAGCTCGCAGGGCTTTTACAATGAGCAGTTCTTC.

In its sample, this clone was seen once. The chain combines TRBV28 with TRBJ2-7; D remains unclear. The ends were cut back, 5 bases at V and 1 base at J, with 9 bases in the middle. This CDR3 contains 13 residues. Looked up from germline, CDR1 is MDHEN and CDR2 is SYDVKM. The CDR3 spells CASSQGNSYEQYF. The DNA of the CDR3 is TGTGCCAGCAGTCAAGGGAATTCCTACGAGCAGTACTTC.

This clone was seen a handful of times. V and J are TRBV6-1 and TRBJ1-1; D gene unclear. Trimming removed 4 bases from V and 3 bases from J, with 12 bases in between. CDR1 is MNHNS and CDR2 is SASEGT in the germline V gene. There are 14 residues in the CDR3. The CDR3 region is CASSVVDRDTEAFF. Written as DNA, the CDR3 is TGTGCCAGCAGTGTCGTCGATCGGGACACTGAAGCTTTCTTT.

This clone appeared a few times. The chain links TRBV7-2 to TRBJ1-2; D is uncertain. Trimming left V 1 base short and J 7 bases short, with 19 bases between. Germline lookup yields CDR1 SGHTA and CDR2 FQGNSA. The CDR3 is 16 residues long. The CDR3 loop is CASSLGRRVTLFGYTF. Written as DNA, the CDR3 is TGTGCCAGCAGCTTAGGCCGGCGGGTTACGCTCTTTGGCTACACCTTC.

This rearrangement joins TRBV5-1 to TRBJ2-7; TRBD1 might be the D (6 bases). The V and J ends lost 7 bases and 0 bases respectively, with 14 bases between them. Germline assignment: CDR1 SGHRS and CDR2 YFSETQ. The CDR3 has 14 amino acids. The CDR3 DNA reads as TGCGCCAGCGCCAACAGGGTAAGCTCCTACGAGCAGTACTTC. It translates to CASANRVSSYEQYF.

The chain has TRBV28 and TRBJ1-5; no clear D gene. This CDR3 spans 13 amino acids. Looked up from germline, CDR1 is MDHEN and CDR2 is SYDVKM. The CDR3 bases are TGTGGGGGAGCAGAGACTGGGAATCAGCCCCAGCATTTT. This codes for CGGAETGNQPQHF.

The chain carries TRBV28 and TRBJ2-3, with a tentative D call TRBD1 (5 bases). This CDR3 is 16 amino acids long. The germline V and J ends were trimmed by 5 bases and 1 base, with 16 bases remaining between them. Germline values: CDR1 MDHEN, CDR2 SYDVKM. The CDR3 spells CASSRSWGTGTDTQYF. The CDR3, as DNA: TGTGCCAGCAGTAGGTCTTGGGGCACCGGCACAGATACGCAGTATTTT.

The V and J genes are TRBV15 and TRBJ1-2; TRBD1 aligns across 7 bases. CDR1 and CDR2 from the germline V gene are LNHNV and YYDKDF (reference sequence). This CDR3 comprises 14 residues. V lost 4 bases to trimming and J lost 6 bases; unmatched junction nucleotides: 8. The CDR3 DNA follows: TGTGCCACCAGCAAAGGCGGTCAGGGGGATGGCTACACCTTC. Translating gives CATSKGGQGDGYTF.

Turning to this clone: Other DNA sequences in this specimen translate into the identical CDR3. The chain carries TRBV5-1 and TRBJ2-7; the match to TRBD1 covers 9 bases. Trimming removed 4 bases from V and 1 base from J; junction bases left unmatched: 6. This CDR3 region has 15 residues. CDR1 is SGHRS, CDR2 YFSETQ, per germline. Here the CDR3 reads CASSRPGQGSYEQYF. For the CDR3, the DNA is TGCGCCAGCAGCAGACCGGGACAGGGTTCCTACGAGCAGTACTTC.

The CDR3 coding sequence is TGCGCCAGCAGCTCCAACTCGGGTGGCGACACCGGGGAGCTGTTTTTT. Translation gives CASSSNSGGDTGELFF. The chain carries TRBV5-1 and TRBJ2-2; no reliable D call. The CDR3 has 16 amino acids. V was shortened by 3 bases and J by 3 bases, with 15 bases between the two germline ends. Germline V gene data show CDR1 as SGHRS and CDR2 as YFSETQ. Full variable domain (outside the CDR3, taken from reference TRBV5-1 and TRBJ2-2): KAGVTQTPRYLIKTRGQQVTLSCSPISGHRSVSWYQQTPGQGLQFLFEYFSETQRNKGNFPGRFSGRQFSNSRSEMNVSTLELGDSALYLCASSSNSGGDTGELFFGEGSRLTVL.

This clone occurred a few times. The chain joins TRBV6-1 to TRBJ1-5; D is undetermined. Germline V lookup: CDR1 MNHNS, CDR2 SASEGT. CDR3 size: 12 residues. V dropped 7 bases and J dropped 2 bases, with 6 bases sitting between them. Here the CDR3 reads CASTAGNQPQHF. CDR3 in DNA: TGTGCCAGCACGGCGGGCAATCAGCCCCAGCATTTT.

The V and J genes are TRBV18 and TRBJ1-1; 9 nucleotides align to TRBD1. Germline V gene sequence: CDR1 KGHSH, CDR2 LQKENI. V trimming: 2 bases; J trimming: 10 bases; junction bases outside the gene matches: 11. This CDR3 has 15 residues. CDR3: CASSPYLGTGSGAFF. The DNA of the CDR3 is TGTGCCAGCTCACCATATCTTGGGACAGGGAGCGGAGCTTTCTTT.

The chain combines TRBV7-2 with TRBJ1-1, with 7 bases that match TRBD1. The germline V gene has CDR1 SGHTA and CDR2 FQGNSA. The junction had 9 bases not matched to a gene; V was cut back by 3 bases and J by 5 bases. The CDR3 is 15 residues long. CDR3 DNA: TGTGCCAGCAGCTTCGCATCCCAGGGGGGTACTGAAGCTTTCTTT. Its protein product is CASSFASQGGTEAFF. Supplemented by reference TRBV7-2 and TRBJ1-1, the full variable domain reads GAGVSQSPSNKVTEKGKDVELRCDPISGHTALYWYRQSLGQGLEFLIYFQGNSAPDKSGLPSDRFSAERTGGSVSTLTIQRTQQEDSAVYLCASSFASQGGTEAFFGQGTRLTVV.

The chain is built from TRBV12-5 and TRBJ2-7; the D gene is possibly TRBD2 (6 bases). The CDR3 length is 13 residues. Per germline, CDR1 LGHNT and CDR2 FRNRAP. Trimming removed 9 bases from V and 3 bases from J, with 15 bases in between. CDR3: CASSAGGRYEQYF. The CDR3 bases are TGTGCTAGCTCGGCCGGGGGACGCTACGAGCAGTACTTC.

The chain joins TRBV18 to TRBJ2-1; 7 bases are shared with TRBD1. This CDR3 is 15 amino acids long. CDR1 is KGHSH and CDR2 is LQKENI in the germline V gene. Unmatched junction bases numbered 7, after V lost 4 bases and J lost 4 bases. The CDR3 spells CASSLRQGQYNEQFF. Here the CDR3 DNA reads TGTGCCAGCTCACTCCGACAGGGACAATACAATGAGCAGTTCTTC.